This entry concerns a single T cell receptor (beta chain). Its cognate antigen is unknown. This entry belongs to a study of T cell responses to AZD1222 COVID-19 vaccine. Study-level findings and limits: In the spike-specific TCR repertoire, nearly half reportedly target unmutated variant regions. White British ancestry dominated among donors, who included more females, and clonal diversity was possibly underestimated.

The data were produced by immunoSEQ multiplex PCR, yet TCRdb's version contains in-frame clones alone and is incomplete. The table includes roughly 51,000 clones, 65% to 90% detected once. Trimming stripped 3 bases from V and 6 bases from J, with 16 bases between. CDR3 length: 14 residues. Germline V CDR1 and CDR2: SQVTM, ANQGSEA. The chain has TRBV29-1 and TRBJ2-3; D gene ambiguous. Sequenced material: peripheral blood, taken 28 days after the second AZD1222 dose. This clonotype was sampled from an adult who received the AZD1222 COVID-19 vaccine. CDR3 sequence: CSVDPIPATDTQYF. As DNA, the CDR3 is TGCAGCGTTGATCCCATCCCCGCAACGGATACGCAGTATTTT.